Detailed here is one TCR beta chain. The data are from a study of low-dose radiotherapy and immunotherapy resistance in tumors. Documented time point: before trial treatment. The therapy administered to donors comprised nivolumab, ipilimumab, aspirin, low-dose cyclophosphamide and low-dose radiotherapy. Inclusion covered patients whose advanced solid tumors lacked tumor-infiltrating lymphocytes. First-strand cDNA used TRAV- and TRBV-specific primers, covering alpha and beta chains. PCR amplification of the TCRs was performed with Phusion for approximately 20 PCR cycles, and it relied on a constant-region primer together with a V-primer adapter. After the mRNA was isolated, it was amplified using in vitro transcription. One entry per CDR3 protein, called by TCRdb with MiXCR from the reads. The sample shows 64,000 or so distinct CDR3 sequences, 31% of them seen only once. Germline-derived CDR1 and CDR2 are SGHDN and FVKESK. After removal of 1 base from V and 3 bases from J, the junction contained 5 bases not matched to a gene. This CDR3 comprises 16 residues.

The sequence was collected from a female donor with ovarian cancer. The chain joins TRBV14 to TRBJ1-5, with 8 bases aligning to TRBD1. Sample: PBMCs, taken before treatment. The CDR3 sequence is CASSQGQGAFNQPQHF. The CDR3 nucleotides are TGTGCCAGCAGCCAAGGGCAGGGGGCCTTCAATCAGCCCCAGCATTTT.